These T cell receptor beta chains were read from a single sample in a study of regulatory T cells in long-lasting Graves disease. TCRdb fed the multiplex PCR reads into MiXCR, producing one record per CDR3 protein. Of more than 450,000 distinct CDR3 sequences in the sample, roughly 17% are singletons; the top ten hold more than 10%. This sample also belongs to another study, concerning T cells in Graves' hyperthyroidism and ophthalmopathy.

Here the sequenced sample was peripheral blood mononuclear cells (PBMCs), taken at new diagnosis, from a patient treated with antithyroid drugs. The origin of the receptors is a man aged 40-49 years with Graves disease. The CDR3 runs from the conserved cysteine through the conserved F or W. The D gene is left open where the match is weak. Clone size appears in some rows only: once, few, many, or a class for an expanded clone.

CDR3aa: CSVEEGSETQYF
CDR3nt: TGCAGCGTTGAAGAGGGATCTGAGACCCAGTACTTC
j_gene: TRBJ2-5
abundance: few
d_gene: .
v_gene: TRBV29-1

CDR3aa: CACGGRAGELFF
CDR3nt: TGTGCCTGTGGAGGGAGGGCCGGGGAGCTGTTTTTT
j_gene: TRBJ2-2
abundance: many
d_gene: TRBD2
v_gene: TRBV30

CDR3aa: CSAPTSGRSSYNEQFF
CDR3nt: TGCAGTGCCCCGACTAGCGGGCGTAGCTCCTACAATGAGCAGTTCTTC
j_gene: TRBJ2-1
abundance: many
d_gene: TRBD2
v_gene: TRBV20-1

CDR3aa: CASRAHGGASYNEQFF
CDR3nt: TGCGCCAGCAGGGCTCATGGGGGCGCCTCCTACAATGAGCAGTTCTTC
j_gene: TRBJ2-1
abundance: many
d_gene: .
v_gene: TRBV5-1

CDR3aa: CASSLRPHGTGTINQPQHF
CDR3nt: TGTGCCAGCAGTCTCCGACCCCACGGGACAGGGACCATCAATCAGCCCCAGCATTTT
j_gene: TRBJ1-5
abundance: .
d_gene: TRBD1
v_gene: TRBV27

CDR3aa: CASSSQTDGYTF
CDR3nt: TGTGCCAGCAGTTCCCAGACAGATGGCTACACCTTC
j_gene: TRBJ1-2
abundance: .
d_gene: .
v_gene: TRBV6-5

CDR3aa: CATAGTGDYGYTF
CDR3nt: TGTGCCACAGCCGGGACAGGGGACTATGGCTACACCTTC
j_gene: TRBJ1-2
abundance: many
d_gene: TRBD1
v_gene: TRBV24-1

CDR3aa: CSARTASSYNSPLHF
CDR3nt: TGCAGTGCTAGAACAGCGAGCTCCTATAATTCACCCCTCCACTTT
j_gene: TRBJ1-6
abundance: few
d_gene: .
v_gene: TRBV20-1

CDR3aa: CASRNPGQGYNEQFF
CDR3nt: TGTGCCAGCAGGAATCCGGGACAGGGCTACAATGAGCAGTTCTTC
j_gene: TRBJ2-1
abundance: many
d_gene: TRBD1
v_gene: TRBV11-3

CDR3aa: CASSSQVLRGQAREKLFF
CDR3nt: TGTGCCAGCAGTTCCCAGGTTTTGCGGGGCCAGGCGCGGGAAAAACTGTTTTTT
j_gene: TRBJ1-4
abundance: many
d_gene: .
v_gene: TRBV6-2/TRBV6-3

CDR3aa: CASSQVGSGSWADTQYF
CDR3nt: TGCGCCAGCAGCCAAGTCGGCAGCGGGAGCTGGGCGGATACGCAGTATTTT
j_gene: TRBJ2-3
abundance: .
d_gene: TRBD2
v_gene: TRBV4-1

CDR3aa: CSARDPLVGLTPGELFF
CDR3nt: TGCAGTGCTAGAGATCCCCTCGTCGGTTTAACACCCGGGGAGCTGTTTTTT
j_gene: TRBJ2-2
abundance: few
d_gene: .
v_gene: TRBV20-1

CDR3aa: CASIGETYSYNEQFF
CDR3nt: TGTGCCAGCATAGGAGAAACCTACTCCTACAATGAGCAGTTCTTC
j_gene: TRBJ2-1
abundance: many
d_gene: .
v_gene: TRBV2

CDR3aa: CASSLEESGTGGSETQYF
CDR3nt: TGTGCCAGCAGTCTAGAGGAGTCAGGGACAGGGGGGAGCGAGACCCAGTACTTC
j_gene: TRBJ2-5
abundance: few
d_gene: TRBD1
v_gene: TRBV28

CDR3aa: CSARDLVGVMGNIQYF
CDR3nt: TGCAGTGCTAGAGATCTTGTGGGAGTGATGGGAAACATTCAGTACTTC
j_gene: TRBJ2-4
abundance: many
d_gene: .
v_gene: TRBV20-1

CDR3aa: CASSSAIRMGHEKLFF
CDR3nt: TGTGCCAGCAGCTCCGCCATCCGGATGGGACATGAAAAACTGTTTTTT
j_gene: TRBJ1-4
abundance: .
d_gene: .
v_gene: TRBV11-2

CDR3aa: CATSRERGPYEQYF
CDR3nt: TGTGCCACCAGCAGAGAGAGGGGTCCCTACGAGCAGTACTTC
j_gene: TRBJ2-7
abundance: .
d_gene: .
v_gene: TRBV15

CDR3aa: CASRYGTSYNEQFF
CDR3nt: TGTGCCAGCCGGTACGGGACTAGTTACAATGAGCAGTTCTTC
j_gene: TRBJ2-1
abundance: many
d_gene: TRBD2
v_gene: TRBV11-2

CDR3aa: CASSSTHQPQHF
CDR3nt: TGTGCCAGCAGTTCCACACATCAGCCCCAGCATTTT
j_gene: TRBJ1-5
abundance: .
d_gene: .
v_gene: TRBV12-3/TRBV12-4

CDR3aa: CSVDWQGTDTQYF
CDR3nt: TGCAGCGTTGATTGGCAGGGCACAGATACGCAGTATTTT
j_gene: TRBJ2-3
abundance: many
d_gene: .
v_gene: TRBV29-1

CDR3aa: CASSLAKYEQYF
CDR3nt: TGTGCCAGCAGCTTAGCGAAGTACGAGCAGTACTTC
j_gene: TRBJ2-7
abundance: many
d_gene: .
v_gene: TRBV7-9

CDR3aa: CASSSSGTQPLNEQFF
CDR3nt: TGTGCCAGCAGTTCTAGCGGGACCCAACCTCTCAATGAGCAGTTCTTC
j_gene: TRBJ2-1
abundance: many
d_gene: TRBD2
v_gene: TRBV28

CDR3aa: CSGYWGGGAEAFF
CDR3nt: TGCAGCGGGTATTGGGGAGGGGGAGCTGAAGCTTTCTTT
j_gene: TRBJ1-1
abundance: .
d_gene: .
v_gene: TRBV29-1

CDR3aa: CSALPQGAVDTGELFF
CDR3nt: TGCAGCGCTTTGCCTCAGGGGGCGGTGGACACCGGGGAGCTGTTTTTT
j_gene: TRBJ2-2
abundance: .
d_gene: TRBD1
v_gene: TRBV29-1

CDR3aa: CASSFQDRVNEQYF
CDR3nt: TGTGCCAGCAGTTTCCAGGACAGGGTCAACGAGCAGTACTTC
j_gene: TRBJ2-7
abundance: many
d_gene: TRBD1
v_gene: TRBV28

CDR3aa: CASSSGTIYEQYF
CDR3nt: TGTGCCAGCTCCTCCGGGACGATCTACGAGCAGTACTTC
j_gene: TRBJ2-7
abundance: few
d_gene: .
v_gene: TRBV18

CDR3aa: CASSSRQGLGKLFF
CDR3nt: TGTGCCAGCAGCTCACGACAGGGTTTAGGAAAACTGTTTTTT
j_gene: TRBJ1-4
abundance: many
d_gene: TRBD1
v_gene: TRBV7-9

CDR3aa: CSVAGLGTEAFF
CDR3nt: TGCAGCGTTGCCGGGTTGGGCACTGAAGCTTTCTTT
j_gene: TRBJ1-1
abundance: many
d_gene: .
v_gene: TRBV29-1

CDR3aa: CASSSPNYEQYF
CDR3nt: TGTGCCAGCAGCTCCCCCAACTACGAGCAGTACTTC
j_gene: TRBJ2-7
abundance: few
d_gene: .
v_gene: TRBV5-4

CDR3aa: CASSDRGAETQYF
CDR3nt: TGTGCCAGCTCGGATAGGGGCGCAGAGACCCAGTACTTC
j_gene: TRBJ2-5
abundance: few
d_gene: .
v_gene: TRBV3-1

CDR3aa: CASSDFQGEAFF
CDR3nt: TGTGCCAGCAGTGATTTTCAGGGTGAAGCTTTCTTT
j_gene: TRBJ1-1
abundance: many
d_gene: .
v_gene: TRBV2

CDR3aa: CASSLDSTHRNTIYF
CDR3nt: TGTGCCAGCAGTTTGGACAGTACGCATAGAAACACCATATATTTT
j_gene: TRBJ1-3
abundance: .
d_gene: .
v_gene: TRBV28

CDR3aa: CASRGRTGGAGEQFF
CDR3nt: TGTGCCAGCAGGGGAAGGACGGGAGGGGCTGGTGAGCAGTTCTTC
j_gene: TRBJ2-1
abundance: many
d_gene: TRBD2
v_gene: TRBV2

CDR3aa: CASSVERRAGANVLTF
CDR3nt: TGTGCCAGCAGTGTGGAAAGGAGAGCTGGGGCCAACGTCCTGACTTTC
j_gene: TRBJ2-6
abundance: many
d_gene: .
v_gene: TRBV2

CDR3aa: CASKNGQGMGRGNSPLHF
CDR3nt: TGTGCCAGCAAAAATGGTCAGGGAATGGGAAGGGGTAATTCACCCCTCCACTTT
j_gene: TRBJ1-6
abundance: many
d_gene: .
v_gene: TRBV6-1

CDR3aa: CASTTETGANVLTF
CDR3nt: TGTGCCAGCACTACGGAGACTGGGGCCAACGTCCTGACTTTC
j_gene: TRBJ2-6
abundance: many
d_gene: .
v_gene: TRBV28

CDR3aa: CASREQGKDEKLFF
CDR3nt: TGTGCCAGCAGGGAACAGGGGAAGGATGAAAAACTGTTTTTT
j_gene: TRBJ1-4
abundance: many
d_gene: TRBD1
v_gene: TRBV6-1

CDR3aa: CASSVPGLGNQPQHF
CDR3nt: TGTGCCAGCAGTGTTCCCGGACTTGGCAATCAGCCCCAGCATTTT
j_gene: TRBJ1-5
abundance: many
d_gene: .
v_gene: TRBV2

CDR3aa: CAWSVGLSTDTQYF
CDR3nt: TGTGCCTGGAGTGTAGGGCTGAGCACAGATACGCAGTATTTT
j_gene: TRBJ2-3
abundance: many
d_gene: .
v_gene: TRBV30

CDR3aa: CSVGDRGGYTF
CDR3nt: TGCAGCGTAGGCGACAGGGGAGGCTACACCTTC
j_gene: TRBJ1-2
abundance: many
d_gene: TRBD1
v_gene: TRBV29-1

CDR3aa: CASSLGLALTGELFF
CDR3nt: TGTGCCAGCAGTTTGGGACTAGCTCTCACCGGGGAGCTGTTTTTT
j_gene: TRBJ2-2
abundance: few
d_gene: TRBD2
v_gene: TRBV12-3/TRBV12-4

CDR3aa: CASKGRTSTDTQYF
CDR3nt: TGCGCCAGCAAGGGCCGTACTAGCACAGATACGCAGTATTTT
j_gene: TRBJ2-3
abundance: many
d_gene: .
v_gene: TRBV5-1

CDR3aa: CSAGQGAGEQYF
CDR3nt: TGCAGCGCGGGACAGGGGGCGGGTGAGCAGTACTTC
j_gene: TRBJ2-7
abundance: .
d_gene: TRBD1
v_gene: TRBV29-1

CDR3aa: CASSLRGQGTDTQYF
CDR3nt: TGTGCCAGCAGCTTGCGGGGACAGGGAACAGATACGCAGTATTTT
j_gene: TRBJ2-3
abundance: many
d_gene: TRBD1
v_gene: TRBV11-2

CDR3aa: CASKFAGRTSGRAYYNEQFF
CDR3nt: TGTGCCAGCAAGTTCGCAGGGAGGACTAGCGGGAGGGCCTACTACAATGAGCAGTTCTTC
j_gene: TRBJ2-1
abundance: .
d_gene: TRBD2
v_gene: TRBV6-1

CDR3aa: CASSPGSGVYEQYF
CDR3nt: TGTGCCAGCAGCCCAGGCTCAGGAGTCTACGAGCAGTACTTC
j_gene: TRBJ2-7
abundance: few
d_gene: .
v_gene: TRBV13